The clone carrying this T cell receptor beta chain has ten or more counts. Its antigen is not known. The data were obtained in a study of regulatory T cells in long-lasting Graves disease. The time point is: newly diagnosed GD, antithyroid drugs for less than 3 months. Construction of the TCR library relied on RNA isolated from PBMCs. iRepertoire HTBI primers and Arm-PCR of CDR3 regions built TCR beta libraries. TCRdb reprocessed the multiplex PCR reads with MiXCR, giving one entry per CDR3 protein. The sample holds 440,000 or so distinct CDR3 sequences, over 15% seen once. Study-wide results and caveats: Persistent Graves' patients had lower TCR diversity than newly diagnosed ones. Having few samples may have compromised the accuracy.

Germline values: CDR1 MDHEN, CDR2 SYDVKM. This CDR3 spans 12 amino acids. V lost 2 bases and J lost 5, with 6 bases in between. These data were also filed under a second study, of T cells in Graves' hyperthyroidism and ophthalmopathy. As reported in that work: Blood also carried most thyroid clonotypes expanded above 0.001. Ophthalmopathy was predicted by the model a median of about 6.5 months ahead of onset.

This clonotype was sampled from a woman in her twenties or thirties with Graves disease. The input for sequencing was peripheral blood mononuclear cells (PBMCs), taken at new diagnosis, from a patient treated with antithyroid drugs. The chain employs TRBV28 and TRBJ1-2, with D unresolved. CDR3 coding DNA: TGTGCCAGCAGTTTAGCAACGTATGGCTACACCTTC. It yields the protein CASSLATYGYTF.